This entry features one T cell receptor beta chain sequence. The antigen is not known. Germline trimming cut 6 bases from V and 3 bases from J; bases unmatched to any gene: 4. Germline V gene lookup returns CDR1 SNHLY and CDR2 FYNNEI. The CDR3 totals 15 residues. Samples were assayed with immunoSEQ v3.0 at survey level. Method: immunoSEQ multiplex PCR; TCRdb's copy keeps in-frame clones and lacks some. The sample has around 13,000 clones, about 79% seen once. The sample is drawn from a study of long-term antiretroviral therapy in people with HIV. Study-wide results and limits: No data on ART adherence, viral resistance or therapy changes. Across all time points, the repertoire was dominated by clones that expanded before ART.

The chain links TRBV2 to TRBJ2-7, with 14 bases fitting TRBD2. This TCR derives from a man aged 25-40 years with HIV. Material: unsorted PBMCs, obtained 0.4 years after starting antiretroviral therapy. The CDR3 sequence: CASSLGTSGGYEQYF. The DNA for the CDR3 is TGTGCCAGCAGCCTTGGGACTAGCGGGGGCTACGAGCAGTACTTC.